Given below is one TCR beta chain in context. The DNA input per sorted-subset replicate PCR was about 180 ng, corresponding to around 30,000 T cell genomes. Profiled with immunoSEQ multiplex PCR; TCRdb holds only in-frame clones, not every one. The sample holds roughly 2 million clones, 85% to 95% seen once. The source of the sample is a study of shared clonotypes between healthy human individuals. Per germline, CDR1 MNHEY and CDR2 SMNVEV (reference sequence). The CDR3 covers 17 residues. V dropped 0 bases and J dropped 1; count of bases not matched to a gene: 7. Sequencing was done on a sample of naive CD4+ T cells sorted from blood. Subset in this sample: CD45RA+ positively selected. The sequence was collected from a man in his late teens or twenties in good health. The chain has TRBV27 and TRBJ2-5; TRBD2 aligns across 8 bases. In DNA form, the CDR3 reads TGTGCCAGCAGTTTATCCGGCCTTAGCGGGACCCAAGAGACCCAGTACTTC. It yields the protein CASSLSGLSGTQETQYF.